Given below is one T cell receptor beta chain in context. The antigen it binds to is not known. No base quality information exists; no much larger clone differs at one position. The cohort was made up of 666 healthy bone marrow donors. All cohort members were sampled while nominally healthy, although unrecorded immune exposures were likely present. The donor tested CMV seronegative and was one of the 352 seronegative cohort members. A peripheral blood sample was provided by each donor, and peripheral blood mononuclear cells were used for TCR beta sequencing. The Qiagen DNeasy Blood Extraction Kit was used to extract genomic DNA from the blood cell samples. The method behind the library was the immunoSEQ multiplex PCR assay. The multiplex PCR relied on a mix of 60 forward primers for TCR Vbeta segments and 13 reverse primers for TCR Jbeta segments. The CDR3 region of rearranged TCR beta genes was amplified from genomic DNA with a multiplex PCR assay. The Illumina HiSeq System was used to sequence the amplified TCR beta libraries as 87-base-pair reads. The study's processing was this. A later analysis counted around 72 million unique TCR beta chains across the 550 to 700 repertoires, and around 9.9 million of these chains were shared by at least two donors. A nearest-neighbor algorithm error-corrected the raw reads and collapsed the reads into unique sequences, merging closely related sequences to remove PCR and sequencing errors. V, D and J gene segments were assigned by aligning CDR3 sequences to IMGT reference sequences. For a sequence to be retained, a match of at least six nucleotides was required to both a V gene segment and a J gene segment. Rearrangements were classified as productive when the CDR3 lacked stop codons and remained in frame with V and J, and all other rearrangements were classified as non-productive. CDR3 was defined according to IMGT convention as the region running from the second conserved V-encoded cysteine to the conserved J-encoded phenylalanine. The earlier analysis of more than 450 of the donors excluded sequences that lacked an unambiguous match to a single V gene segment. In an earlier analysis of 450 to 750 of the donors, a V segment was called functional when productive rearrangements were above 56.7%, and segregating when the standard deviation between donors exceeded 5%. A statistical classification framework was developed to diagnose cytomegalovirus status using the catalog of TCR beta chain sequences. A later analysis assigned V and J genes by comparing TCR nucleotide sequences with IMGT/GENE-DB human TR gene sequences. A later analysis assigned CDR3 sequences and most-parsimonious VDJ recombination scenarios with the TCRdist pipeline. In a later analysis, every TCR beta chain was defined by the combination of its CDR3 amino acid sequence and its V-gene family, and reads without a unique V-gene family were dropped. In a later analysis, approximately 640 highly shared, low-generation-probability nucleotide sequences were removed to address suspected cross-contamination and a sequencing artifact. In a later analysis, a clonal expansion index was calculated for each public chain from normalized within-repertoire ranks of inferred template counts. A later analysis computed generation probabilities with a VDJ recombination model fitted to out-of-frame rearrangements, and checked the results against IGoR. In a later analysis, hypergeometric tests were used to score TCR-TCR, TCR-HLA and TCR-CMV co-occurrence, with a repertoire-size bias correction applied to TCR pairs. In a later analysis, false discovery rates were estimated by permuting HLA or CMV assignments 20 times. In a later analysis, co-occurring TCRs were grouped using DBSCAN, and TCRdist sequence similarity was added for clustering within HLA-allele-positive subsets. Repertoires with fewer than 30,000 or more than 120,000 public chains, plus five repertoires with anomalous nucleotide sharing, were excluded from co-occurrence clustering. The table comes from immuneACCESS by way of TCRdb, which keeps in-frame sequences with V and J called. Part of the clones is missing from these tables; in studies checked, under half for an unresolved V gene and the rest for unknown reasons. The V and J calls and the clone size are those of that table, but D and trimming were determined from the DNA. This sample has 100,000 to 120,000 clones in its table, and nearly 80% of those were observed once. Approximately 1.2% of the sample belongs to the ten largest clones.

This entry belongs to a study of cytomegalovirus exposure and HLA in healthy donors (dated by TCRdb to 2015 to 2018). The study in broad terms: According to an earlier analysis of 587 of the donors, roughly 180 million T cells yielded approximately 120 million unique TCR beta sequences and 276 Gb of sequence data. An earlier analysis of about 620 of the donors applied high-throughput TCR beta sequencing to assess whether each TCR beta V gene segment acted as functional or pseudogenic. The study was designed to test whether signatures of past pathogen exposure could be identified by cataloging public T cell receptors. Every repertoire in the discovery cohort had been generated on one and the same sequencing platform. To predict cytomegalovirus infection status, the study brought together high-throughput TCR immunosequencing, statistical association of individual TCRs with disease status, and machine learning. Besides the first cohort of more than 650 subjects, a separate validation cohort made up of 95 to 150 different subjects was used. Donor age, sex, ethnicity and CMV serostatus were compiled alongside the repertoire data. Both class I and class II loci were covered by HLA typing, at four-digit resolution. Typing coverage varied by locus: roughly 629-640 donors for A, B, C, DRB1 and DQB1; roughly 500 for DQA1; about 570 for DPA1; 450 to 480 for DPB1. In a later genetic analysis, genome-wide SNP genotypes for about 65% of the roughly 670 donors were used, and that subset was treated as a discovery cohort. Among roughly 370 genotyped donors of the cohort, an average of 235,054 unique TCR beta nucleotide sequences were sequenced per donor, about a sixth of them non-productive. An early release that covered about 600 HLA-typed donors contained about 290 gigabases of sequencing data and 70 million to 100 million unique TCR sequences. A later analysis re-examined previously published TCR beta repertoires from more than 550 donors and added high-resolution HLA genotyping to investigate patterns of TCR occurrence. Rather than using new phenotypic data, the later analysis identified candidate immune exposures from TCR beta sequences and from how often those sequences occurred across donors. A handful of DR-DQ haplotypes were handled as single units for association and clustering because linkage in the cohort was strong. The T cell repertoires of 666 subjects were profiled by immunosequencing and related to cytomegalovirus serostatus. Of the 300 to 400 genotyped donors, about 80% fell in the genetic ancestry cluster associated with self-reported Caucasian donors.

The investigation overall reported the following: The presence/absence analyses assumed that sequencing depth was roughly uniform across donors, and that assumption may not be true. According to a later genetic analysis, donors in an Asian-associated ancestry cluster had fewer N-insertions in productive TCRs than the approximately 670-donor mean. According to the authors, the approach could potentially be generalized to other disease states and immunological phenotypes. The study listed over 150 TCR beta chains as associated with cytomegalovirus. Around 16 rarely observed V segments, including chromosome 9 orphons, were excluded from the earlier analysis of some 590 of the donors because counts were too low. V-gene and J-gene trimming of TCR beta chains was associated with a missense DCLRE1C variant in a later genetic analysis, and the association was replicated in an independent cohort. In a later analysis, HLA-associated TCR beta chains were found to be more clonally expanded and to have lower generation probabilities than equally common non-associated chains. A later analysis associated 17,000 or so TCR beta sequences with specific HLA alleles at a false discovery rate of 0.05. While some public TCRs were present in many individuals, most TCR sequences turned up only very rarely across donors. A further reported finding was that TCR beta sequences accurately predicted the HLA-A and HLA-B alleles for most subjects in the first cohort. Three of the identified cytomegalovirus-associated TCR beta chains were confirmed in vitro to be specific for cytomegalovirus antigens. A cluster of highly shared sequence variants was judged likely to represent a technical artifact of the sequencing pipeline. CMV serostatus was the only immune exposure information available for the cohort. In a later analysis, TCR association rates were found to vary across HLA loci, with the most associated TCRs seen for DRB1 alleles and the fewest for HLA-C alleles. Correlated functional status among segregating V segments might be attributable to linkage disequilibrium, but an unknown experimental factor could not be ruled out. This cohort had only TCR beta chains sequenced, and the lack of alpha or paired-chain data limited which features could be detected. Most CMV-associated TCR beta chains appeared to be HLA-restricted in a later analysis, and the HLA associations seemed to be driven largely by CMV exposure. The classifier was reported to diagnose cytomegalovirus status with high specificity and sensitivity in both the original cohort and the validation cohort. In an earlier analysis of 450 to 750 of the donors, most TCR beta V segments appeared in productive rearrangements about 87% or about 30% of the time, broadly matching IMGT annotations. Because HLA typing was missing for some donors at each locus, association tests included only the typed subset. When HLA alleles, especially DR and DQ, strongly co-occurred, TCR associations were difficult to assign to individual alleles. A later analysis reported that several top co-occurrence clusters appeared linked to parvovirus B19, influenza, CMV and Epstein-Barr virus.

Sequencing input: PBMCs. This TCR was sampled from a man younger than 45 in good health and CMV-seronegative.

The nucleotide sequence is TGTGCCAGCAGCTTAGGGACAGGGCTGAAATTAAACACCATATATTTT. Its amino acids are CASSLGTGLKLNTIYF. The chain joins TRBV7-8 to TRBJ1-3; TRBD1 matches 8 bases in the middle. From a lookup of the germline V gene, CDR1 and CDR2 are SGHVS and FQNEAQ. The CDR3 covers 16 residues, taking in both the cysteine and the phenylalanine. Just the 48-base CDR3 DNA is kept, in frame starting at base 1. V ends up 1 base short and J 6 bases short, with an unmatched junction base count of 8. The entire variable domain, with the stretches around the CDR3 drawn from the reference TRBV7-8 and TRBJ1-3 proteins, is GAGVSQSPRYKVAKRGQDVALRCDPISGHVSLFWYQQALGQGPEFLTYFQNEAQLDKSGLPSDRFFAERPEGSVSTLKIQRTQQEDSAVYLCASSLGTGLKLNTIYFGEGSWLTVV.